This T cell receptor beta chain stems from a study of cytomegalovirus exposure and HLA in healthy donors. General study findings and limits: It was taken for granted in presence/absence analyses that sequencing depth across donors was roughly uniform. V- and J-gene trimming in TCR beta was tied to a missense DCLRE1C variant by an analysis performed later.

In regard to this clone: Its antigen remains unidentified.

This PCR relied on a set of 60 Vbeta primers and 13 Jbeta primers. Original processing notes: Later, about 80 million unique TCR beta chains were counted in an analysis, and roughly 11 million of them were shared. Method: immunoSEQ multiplex PCR; TCRdb's copy keeps in-frame clones and lacks some. Clone size and V and J calls were adopted from that table, with D and trimming inferred from the DNA. Of about 120,000 clones listed, about three fifths are singletons. Sequencing was done on a sample of PBMCs. This receptor was obtained from a man aged 40-55 years in good health and CMV-seropositive.

In DNA form, the CDR3 reads TGTGCCAGGGGACAGGCCCCCAATCAGCCCCAGCATTTT. Translating it yields CARGQAPNQPQHF. The chain couples TRBV2 to TRBJ1-5, with TRBD1 matching 8 bases. Germline CDR1 is SNHLY and CDR2 is FYNNEI. Trimming took 9 bases from V and 3 from J; bases not matched to a gene: 4. This CDR3 contains 13 residues.